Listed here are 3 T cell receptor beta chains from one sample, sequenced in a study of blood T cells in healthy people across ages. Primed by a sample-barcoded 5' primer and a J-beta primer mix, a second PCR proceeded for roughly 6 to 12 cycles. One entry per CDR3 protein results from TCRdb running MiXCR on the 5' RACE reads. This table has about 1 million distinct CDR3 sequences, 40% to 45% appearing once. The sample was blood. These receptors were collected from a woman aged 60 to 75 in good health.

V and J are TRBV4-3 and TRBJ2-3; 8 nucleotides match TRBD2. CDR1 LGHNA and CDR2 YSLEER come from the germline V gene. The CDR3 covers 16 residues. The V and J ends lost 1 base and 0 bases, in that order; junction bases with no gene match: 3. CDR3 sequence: CASSQGAGGSTDTQYF. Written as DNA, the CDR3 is TGCGCCAGCAGCCAAGGCGCGGGGGGAAGCACAGATACGCAGTATTTT.

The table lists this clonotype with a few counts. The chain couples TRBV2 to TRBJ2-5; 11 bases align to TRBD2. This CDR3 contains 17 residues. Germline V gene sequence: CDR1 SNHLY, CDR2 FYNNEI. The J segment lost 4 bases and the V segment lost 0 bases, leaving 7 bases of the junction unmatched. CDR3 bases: TGTGCCAGCAGTGAAGCGGGCCTTAGCGGGAGGGGAGAGACCCAGTACTTC. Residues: CASSEAGLSGRGETQYF.

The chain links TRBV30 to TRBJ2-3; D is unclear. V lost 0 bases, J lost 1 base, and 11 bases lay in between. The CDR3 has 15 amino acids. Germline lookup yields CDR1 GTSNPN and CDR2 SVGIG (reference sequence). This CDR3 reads CAWSVRKSRTDTQYF. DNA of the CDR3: TGTGCCTGGAGTGTACGGAAATCCCGCACAGATACGCAGTATTTT.